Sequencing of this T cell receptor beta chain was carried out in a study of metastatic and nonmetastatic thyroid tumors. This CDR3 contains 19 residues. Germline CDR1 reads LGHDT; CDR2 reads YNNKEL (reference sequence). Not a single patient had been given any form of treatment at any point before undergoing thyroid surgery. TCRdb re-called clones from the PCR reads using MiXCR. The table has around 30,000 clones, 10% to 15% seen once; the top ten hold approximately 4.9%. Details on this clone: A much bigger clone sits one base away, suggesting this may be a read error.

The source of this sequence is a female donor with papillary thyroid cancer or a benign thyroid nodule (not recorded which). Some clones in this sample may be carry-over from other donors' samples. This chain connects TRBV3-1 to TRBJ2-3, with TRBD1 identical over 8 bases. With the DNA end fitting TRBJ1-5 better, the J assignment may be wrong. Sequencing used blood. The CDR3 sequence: CASSSRGLAGEGPRDTQHF. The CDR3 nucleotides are TGTGCCAGCAGCTCCAGGGGGCTAGCGGGAGAAGGGCCGAGAGATACGCAGCATTTT.